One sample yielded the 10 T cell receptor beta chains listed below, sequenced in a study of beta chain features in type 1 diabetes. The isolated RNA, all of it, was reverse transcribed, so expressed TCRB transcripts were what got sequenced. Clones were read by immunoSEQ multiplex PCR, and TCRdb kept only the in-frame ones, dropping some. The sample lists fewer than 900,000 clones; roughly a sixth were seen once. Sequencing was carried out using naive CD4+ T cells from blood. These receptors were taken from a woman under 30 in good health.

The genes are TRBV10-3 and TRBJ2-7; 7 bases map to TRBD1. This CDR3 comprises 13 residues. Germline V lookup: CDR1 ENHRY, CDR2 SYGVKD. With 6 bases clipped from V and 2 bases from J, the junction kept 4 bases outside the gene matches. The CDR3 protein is CAIRRQGTYEQYF. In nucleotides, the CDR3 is TGTGCCATCAGACGACAGGGTACCTACGAGCAGTACTTC.

The CDR3 region is CSVIARVPYEQYF. The CDR3, as DNA: TGCAGCGTTATAGCGCGAGTCCCCTACGAGCAGTACTTC. This rearrangement joins TRBV29-1 to TRBJ2-7, with a tentative D call TRBD2 (5 bases). The V end lost 5 bases, the J end lost 2 bases, and 13 bases lay between the germline ends. CDR1 SQVTM and CDR2 ANQGSEA come from the germline V gene. The CDR3 spans 13 residues.

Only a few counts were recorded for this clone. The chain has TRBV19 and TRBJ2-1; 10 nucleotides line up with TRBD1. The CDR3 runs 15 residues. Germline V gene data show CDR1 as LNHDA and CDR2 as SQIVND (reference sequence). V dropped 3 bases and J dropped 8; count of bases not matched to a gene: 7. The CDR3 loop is CASSILGQGLDEQFF. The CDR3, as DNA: TGTGCCAGTAGTATCCTGGGACAGGGGCTGGATGAGCAGTTCTTC.

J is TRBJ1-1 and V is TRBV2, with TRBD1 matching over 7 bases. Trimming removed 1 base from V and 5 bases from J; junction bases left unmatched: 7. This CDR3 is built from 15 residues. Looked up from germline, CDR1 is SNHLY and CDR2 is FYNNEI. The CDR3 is CASSEEAGGRTEAFF. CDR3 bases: TGTGCCAGCAGTGAAGAGGCAGGGGGGAGAACTGAAGCTTTCTTT.

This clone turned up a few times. The CDR3 region is CASSRDTRGNIQYF. The CDR3 region has the DNA TGTGCCAGCAGCCGAGACACGCGGGGAAACATTCAGTACTTC. The chain combines TRBV5-4 with TRBJ2-4, with a possible D match to TRBD2 (6 bases). CDR1 is SGHNT and CDR2 is YYREEE in the germline V gene (reference sequence). This CDR3 contains 14 residues. Trimming cost V 4 bases and J 6 bases, with 14 bases left between them.

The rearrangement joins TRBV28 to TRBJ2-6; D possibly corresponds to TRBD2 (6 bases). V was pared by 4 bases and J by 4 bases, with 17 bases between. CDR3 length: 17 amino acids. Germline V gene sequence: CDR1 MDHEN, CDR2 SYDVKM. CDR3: CASSWAQGLKGANVLTF. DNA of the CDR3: TGTGCCAGCAGTTGGGCCCAGGGACTTAAAGGGGCCAACGTCCTGACTTTC.

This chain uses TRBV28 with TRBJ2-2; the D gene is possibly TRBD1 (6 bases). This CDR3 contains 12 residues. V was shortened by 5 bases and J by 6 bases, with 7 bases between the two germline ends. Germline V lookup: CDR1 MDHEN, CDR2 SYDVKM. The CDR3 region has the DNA TGTGCCAGCAGTGACAGGTCCGGGGAGCTGTTTTTT. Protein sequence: CASSDRSGELFF.

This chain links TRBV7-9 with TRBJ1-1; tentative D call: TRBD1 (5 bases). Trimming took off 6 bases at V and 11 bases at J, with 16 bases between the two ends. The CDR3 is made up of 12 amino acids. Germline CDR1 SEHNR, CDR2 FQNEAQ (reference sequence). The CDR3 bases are TGTGCCAGCAGTTCCAGGGCCCTAGGGGCTTTCTTT. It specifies CASSSRALGAFF.

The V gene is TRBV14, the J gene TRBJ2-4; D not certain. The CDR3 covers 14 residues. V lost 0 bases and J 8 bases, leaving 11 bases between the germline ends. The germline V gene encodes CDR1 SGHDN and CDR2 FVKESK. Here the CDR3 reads CASSQEDPPDIQYF. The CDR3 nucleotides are TGTGCCAGCAGCCAAGAAGACCCGCCGGACATTCAGTACTTC.

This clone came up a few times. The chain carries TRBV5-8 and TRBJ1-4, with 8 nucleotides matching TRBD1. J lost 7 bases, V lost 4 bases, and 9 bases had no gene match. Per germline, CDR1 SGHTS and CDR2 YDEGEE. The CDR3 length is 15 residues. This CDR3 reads CASSNPDRVSEKLFF. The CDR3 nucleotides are TGTGCCAGCAGCAATCCGGACAGGGTCTCTGAAAAACTGTTTTTT. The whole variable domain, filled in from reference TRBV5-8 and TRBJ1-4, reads EAGVTQSPTHLIKTRGQQATLRCSPISGHTSVYWYQQALGLGLQFLLWYDEGEERNRGNFPPRFSGRQFPNYSSELNVNALELEDSALYLCASSNPDRVSEKLFFGSGTQLSVL.